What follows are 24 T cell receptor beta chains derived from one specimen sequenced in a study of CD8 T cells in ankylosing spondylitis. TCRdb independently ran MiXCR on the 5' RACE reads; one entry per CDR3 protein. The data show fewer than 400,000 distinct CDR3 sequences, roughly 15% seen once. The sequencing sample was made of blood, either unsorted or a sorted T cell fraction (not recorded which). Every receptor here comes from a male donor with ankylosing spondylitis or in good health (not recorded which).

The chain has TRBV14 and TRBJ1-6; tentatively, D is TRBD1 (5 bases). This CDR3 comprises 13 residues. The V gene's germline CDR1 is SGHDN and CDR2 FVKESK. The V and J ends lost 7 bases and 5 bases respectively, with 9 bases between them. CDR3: CASNGAHNSPLHF. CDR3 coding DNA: TGTGCCAGCAACGGGGCCCATAATTCACCCCTCCACTTT.

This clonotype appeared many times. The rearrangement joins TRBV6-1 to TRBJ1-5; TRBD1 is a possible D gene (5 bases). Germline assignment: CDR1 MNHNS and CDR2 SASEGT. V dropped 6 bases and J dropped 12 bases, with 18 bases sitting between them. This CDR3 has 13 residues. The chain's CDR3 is CASSAGGARSQHF. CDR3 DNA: TGTGCCAGCAGCGCTGGAGGGGCTCGAAGCCAGCATTTT.

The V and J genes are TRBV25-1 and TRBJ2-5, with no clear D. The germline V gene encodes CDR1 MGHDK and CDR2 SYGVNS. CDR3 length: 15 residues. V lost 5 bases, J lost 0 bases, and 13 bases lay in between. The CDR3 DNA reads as TGTGCCAGCAGTTCTCCGACTGGGTACCAAGAGACCCAGTACTTC. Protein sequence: CASSSPTGYQETQYF.

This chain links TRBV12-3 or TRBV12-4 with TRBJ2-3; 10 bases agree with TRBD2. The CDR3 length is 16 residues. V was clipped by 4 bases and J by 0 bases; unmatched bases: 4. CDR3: CASSSWTSGSTDTQYF. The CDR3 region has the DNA TGTGCCAGCAGTTCGTGGACTAGCGGTAGCACAGATACGCAGTATTTT.

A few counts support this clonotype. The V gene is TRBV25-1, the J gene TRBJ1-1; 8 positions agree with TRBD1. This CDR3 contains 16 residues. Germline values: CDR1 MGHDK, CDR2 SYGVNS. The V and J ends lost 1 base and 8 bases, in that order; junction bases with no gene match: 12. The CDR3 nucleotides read TGTGCCAGCAGTGAATCCAGGGGGCTACGGAGGGCGGAAGCTTTCTTT. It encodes CASSESRGLRRAEAFF.

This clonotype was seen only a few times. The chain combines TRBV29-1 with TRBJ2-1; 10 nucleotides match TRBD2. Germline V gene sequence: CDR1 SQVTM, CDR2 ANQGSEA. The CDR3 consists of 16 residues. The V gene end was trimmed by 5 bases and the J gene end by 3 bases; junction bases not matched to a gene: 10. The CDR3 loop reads CSVIAASGGYYNEQFF. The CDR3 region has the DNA TGCAGCGTTATAGCGGCTAGCGGGGGTTACTACAATGAGCAGTTCTTC.

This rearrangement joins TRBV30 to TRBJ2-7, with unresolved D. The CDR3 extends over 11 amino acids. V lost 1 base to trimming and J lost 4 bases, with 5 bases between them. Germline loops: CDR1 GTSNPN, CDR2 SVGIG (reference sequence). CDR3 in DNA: TGTGCCTGGAGTGATCAGTACGAGCAGTACTTC. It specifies CAWSDQYEQYF.

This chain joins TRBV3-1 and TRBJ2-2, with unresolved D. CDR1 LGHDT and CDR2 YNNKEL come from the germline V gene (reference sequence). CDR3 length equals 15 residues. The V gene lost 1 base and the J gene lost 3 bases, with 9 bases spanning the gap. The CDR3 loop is CASSQAQGYTGELFF. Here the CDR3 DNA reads TGTGCCAGCAGCCAAGCCCAAGGCTACACCGGGGAGCTGTTTTTT.

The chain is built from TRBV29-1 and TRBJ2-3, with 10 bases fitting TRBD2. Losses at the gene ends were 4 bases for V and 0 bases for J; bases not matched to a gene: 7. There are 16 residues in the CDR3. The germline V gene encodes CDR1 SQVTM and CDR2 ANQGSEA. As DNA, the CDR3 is TGCAGCGTTGGGACTAGCGGAGGGGTTAGCACAGATACGCAGTATTTT. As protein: CSVGTSGGVSTDTQYF.

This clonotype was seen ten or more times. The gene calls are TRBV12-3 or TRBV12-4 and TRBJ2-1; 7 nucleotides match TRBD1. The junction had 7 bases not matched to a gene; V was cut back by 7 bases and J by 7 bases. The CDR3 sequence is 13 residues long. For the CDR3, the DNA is TGTGCCAGCATGGCACAGGGGTCTAATGAGCAGTTCTTC. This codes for CASMAQGSNEQFF.

The CDR3 DNA follows: TGCGCCAGCAGCCAAGATGGACTCCCAGGCCCGTCCTCCTACAATGAGCAGTTCTTC. Amino acids: CASSQDGLPGPSSYNEQFF. The V call is TRBV4-1, the J call TRBJ2-1; tentatively, D is TRBD2 (5 bases). Germline V gene sequence: CDR1 MGHRA, CDR2 YSYEKL. The CDR3 has 19 residues. V was clipped by 0 bases and J by 0 bases, with 18 bases between them.

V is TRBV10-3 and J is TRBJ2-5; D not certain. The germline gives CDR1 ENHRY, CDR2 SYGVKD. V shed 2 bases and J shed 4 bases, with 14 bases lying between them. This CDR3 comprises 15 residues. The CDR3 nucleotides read TGTGCCATCAGTGAGCGGCGTGATAGGCGAGAGACCCAGTACTTC. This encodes CAISERRDRRETQYF.

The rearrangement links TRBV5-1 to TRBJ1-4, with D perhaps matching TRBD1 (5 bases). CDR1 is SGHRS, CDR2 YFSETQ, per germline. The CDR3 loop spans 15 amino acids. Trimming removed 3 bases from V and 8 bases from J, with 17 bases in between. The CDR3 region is CASSWREGTGEKLFF. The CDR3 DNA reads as TGCGCCAGCAGCTGGAGGGAGGGGACGGGCGAAAAACTGTTTTTT.

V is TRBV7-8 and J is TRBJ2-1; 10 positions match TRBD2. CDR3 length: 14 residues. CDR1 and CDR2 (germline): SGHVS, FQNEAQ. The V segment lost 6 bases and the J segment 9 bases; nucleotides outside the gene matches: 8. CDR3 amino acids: CASRPGLAPGEQFF. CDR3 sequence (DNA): TGTGCCAGCAGACCGGGACTAGCGCCCGGTGAGCAGTTCTTC. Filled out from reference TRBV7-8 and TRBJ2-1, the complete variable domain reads GAGVSQSPRYKVAKRGQDVALRCDPISGHVSLFWYQQALGQGPEFLTYFQNEAQLDKSGLPSDRFFAERPEGSVSTLKIQRTQQEDSAVYLCASRPGLAPGEQFFGPGTRLTVL.

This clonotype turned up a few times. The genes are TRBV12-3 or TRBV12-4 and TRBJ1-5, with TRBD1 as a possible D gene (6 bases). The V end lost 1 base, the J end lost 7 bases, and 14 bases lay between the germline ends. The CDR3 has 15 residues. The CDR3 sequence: CASSLGRGIQQPQHF. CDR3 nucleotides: TGTGCCAGCAGTTTAGGCAGGGGAATCCAACAGCCCCAGCATTTT.

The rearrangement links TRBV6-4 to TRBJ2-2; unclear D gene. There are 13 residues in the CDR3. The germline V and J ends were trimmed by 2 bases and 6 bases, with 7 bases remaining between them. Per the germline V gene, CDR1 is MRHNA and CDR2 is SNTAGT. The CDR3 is CASSDPPAGELFF. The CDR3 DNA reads TGTGCCAGCAGTGACCCCCCCGCCGGGGAGCTGTTTTTT.

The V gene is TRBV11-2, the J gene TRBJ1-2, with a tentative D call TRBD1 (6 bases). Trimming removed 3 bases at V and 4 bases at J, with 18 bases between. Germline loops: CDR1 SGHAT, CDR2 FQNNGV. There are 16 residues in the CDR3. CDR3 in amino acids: CASSFRPGAQGYGYTF. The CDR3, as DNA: TGTGCCAGCAGCTTCCGCCCGGGGGCTCAAGGCTATGGCTACACCTTC. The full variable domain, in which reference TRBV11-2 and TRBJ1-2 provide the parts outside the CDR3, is EAGVAQSPRYKIIEKRQSVAFWCNPISGHATLYWYQQILGQGPKLLIQFQNNGVVDDSQLPKDRFSAERLKGVDSTLKIQPAKLEDSAVYLCASSFRPGAQGYGYTFGSGTRLTVV.

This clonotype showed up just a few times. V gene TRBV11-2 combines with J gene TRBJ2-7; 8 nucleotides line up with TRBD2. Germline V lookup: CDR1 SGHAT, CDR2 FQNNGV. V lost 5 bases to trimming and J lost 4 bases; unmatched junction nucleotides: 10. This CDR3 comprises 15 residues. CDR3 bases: TGTGCCAGCAGCCCCCCGGGACTAGTTGTGTACGAGCAGTACTTC. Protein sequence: CASSPPGLVVYEQYF.

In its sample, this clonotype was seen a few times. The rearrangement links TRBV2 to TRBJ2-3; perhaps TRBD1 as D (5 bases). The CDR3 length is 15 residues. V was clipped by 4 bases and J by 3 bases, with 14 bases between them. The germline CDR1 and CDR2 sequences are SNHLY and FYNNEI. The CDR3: CASSVAGIETDTQYF. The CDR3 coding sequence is TGTGCCAGCAGTGTTGCAGGGATAGAGACAGATACGCAGTATTTT. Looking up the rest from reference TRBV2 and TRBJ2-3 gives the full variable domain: EPEVTQTPSHQVTQMGQEVILRCVPISNHLYFYWYRQILGQKVEFLVSFYNNEISEKSEIFDDQFSVERPDGSNFTLKIRSTKLEDSAMYFCASSVAGIETDTQYFGPGTRLTVL.

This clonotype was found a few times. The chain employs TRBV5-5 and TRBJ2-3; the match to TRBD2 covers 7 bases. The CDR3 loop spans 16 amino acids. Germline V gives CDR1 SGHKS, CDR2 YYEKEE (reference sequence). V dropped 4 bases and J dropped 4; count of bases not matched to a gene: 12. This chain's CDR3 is CASSLPSGLAADTQYF. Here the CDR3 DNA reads TGTGCCAGCAGCCTTCCGAGTGGGCTAGCGGCAGATACGCAGTATTTT.

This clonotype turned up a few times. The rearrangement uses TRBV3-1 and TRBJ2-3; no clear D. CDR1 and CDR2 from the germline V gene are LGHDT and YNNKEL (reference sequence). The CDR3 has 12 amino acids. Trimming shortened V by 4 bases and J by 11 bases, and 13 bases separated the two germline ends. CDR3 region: CASSLFPWGQYF. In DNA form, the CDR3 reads TGTGCCAGCAGCCTCTTCCCGTGGGGGCAGTATTTT.

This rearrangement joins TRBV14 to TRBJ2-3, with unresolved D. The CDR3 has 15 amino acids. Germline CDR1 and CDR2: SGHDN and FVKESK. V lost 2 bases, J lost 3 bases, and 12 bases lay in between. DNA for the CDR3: TGTGCCAGCAGCCAAAGAGCGATCAGGACAGATACGCAGTATTTT. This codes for CASSQRAIRTDTQYF.

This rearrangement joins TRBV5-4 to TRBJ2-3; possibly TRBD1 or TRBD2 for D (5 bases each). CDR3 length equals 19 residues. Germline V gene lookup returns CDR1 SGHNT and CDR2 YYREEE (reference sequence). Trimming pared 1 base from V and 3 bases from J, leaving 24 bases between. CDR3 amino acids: CASSLWGIVDPKGTDTQYF. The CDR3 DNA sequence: TGTGCCAGCAGCTTGTGGGGGATCGTCGACCCCAAGGGAACAGATACGCAGTATTTT. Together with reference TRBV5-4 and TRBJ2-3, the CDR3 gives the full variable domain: ETGVTQSPTHLIKTRGQQVTLRCSSQSGHNTVSWYQQALGQGPQFIFQYYREEENGRGNFPPRFSGLQFPNYSSELNVNALELDDSALYLCASSLWGIVDPKGTDTQYFGPGTRLTVL.

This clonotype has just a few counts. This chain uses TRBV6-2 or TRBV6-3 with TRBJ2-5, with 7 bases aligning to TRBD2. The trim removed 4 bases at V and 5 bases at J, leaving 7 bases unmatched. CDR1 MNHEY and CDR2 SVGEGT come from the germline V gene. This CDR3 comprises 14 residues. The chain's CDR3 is CASSFTGTKETQYF. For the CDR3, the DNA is TGTGCCAGCAGTTTCACCGGGACTAAGGAGACCCAGTACTTC.